Presented here are 16 T cell receptor beta chains from one specimen sequenced in a study of technical replicates of blood from a handful of donors. Here immunoSEQ multiplex PCR was the method, and the copy in TCRdb shows in-frame clones only, minus some. The table lists 83,000 or so clones, roughly 92% of them singletons, with 0.25% in the top ten. The sample comprised T cells isolated from PBMCs. Every receptor here comes from a human donor in good health.

CDR3 region: CASSPESTGKNQPQHF. For the CDR3, the DNA is TGTGCCAGCTCACCGGAATCAACCGGGAAAAATCAGCCCCAGCATTTT. The chain uses TRBV18 and TRBJ1-5; D not resolved. V lost 3 bases, J lost 4 bases, and 16 bases lay in between. CDR1 and CDR2 (germline): KGHSH, LQKENI. The CDR3 contains 16 residues.

J is TRBJ1-2 and V is TRBV5-6; D uncertain. V was pared by 1 base and J by 4 bases, with 5 bases between. Germline V gene lookup returns CDR1 SGHDT and CDR2 YYEEEE. CDR3 length equals 12 residues. The CDR3 is CASSLSSYGYTF. The CDR3 nucleotides are TGTGCCAGCAGCTTGTCCAGCTATGGCTACACCTTC.

This clone was seen a handful of times. This sequence joins TRBV4-1 and TRBJ2-7; 12 nucleotides match TRBD2. CDR1 and CDR2 (germline): MGHRA, YSYEKL. This CDR3 is built from 16 residues. The V segment lost 2 bases and the J segment 5 bases; nucleotides outside the gene matches: 7. The CDR3 nucleotides are TGCGCCAGCAGCCAAAAACTAGCGGGGGGAACTCACGAGCAGTACTTC. Protein sequence: CASSQKLAGGTHEQYF.

This chain uses TRBV10-2 with TRBJ2-4, with 12 bases matching TRBD2. Germline values: CDR1 WSHSY, CDR2 SAAADI. With 3 bases clipped from V and 6 bases from J, the junction kept 6 bases outside the gene matches. There are 16 residues in the CDR3. In nucleotides, the CDR3 is TGCGCCAGCAGTGACCAGACTAGCGGGAGAGGAAACATTCAGTACTTC. It translates to CASSDQTSGRGNIQYF.

V gene TRBV29-1 combines with J gene TRBJ2-3; the D gene is possibly TRBD2 (6 bases). CDR1 is SQVTM, CDR2 ANQGSEA, per germline. V lost 2 bases and J lost 0, with 21 bases in between. The CDR3 extends over 18 amino acids. In DNA, the CDR3 is TGCAGCGTTGAAATAGGTGGGAGGACCACTACTAGCACAGATACGCAGTATTTT. Its translation is CSVEIGGRTTTSTDTQYF.

The V call is TRBV6-6, the J call TRBJ1-2; 9 bases are shared with TRBD1. Germline-derived CDR1 and CDR2 are MNHNY and SVGAGI (reference sequence). CDR3 length: 14 residues. Trimming at V came to 5 bases and at J to 5 bases, leaving 6 bases not matched to a gene. This CDR3 is CASSTGTGLYGYTF. The CDR3 bases are TGTGCCAGCAGTACCGGGACAGGGTTGTATGGCTACACCTTC.

V gene TRBV9 combines with J gene TRBJ2-2, with unresolved D. Germline V gene lookup returns CDR1 SGDLS and CDR2 YYNGEE. This CDR3 has 15 amino acids. V was clipped by 3 bases and J by 3 bases, with 12 bases between them. CDR3 DNA sequence: TGTGCCAGCAGCGGAAACGAGCGTTACACCGGGGAGCTGTTTTTT. Translated, it gives CASSGNERYTGELFF.

CDR3: CASSQVFPPPAFF. CDR3 nucleotide sequence: TGCGCCAGCAGCCAAGTATTTCCCCCCCCAGCTTTCTTT. This chain connects TRBV4-1 to TRBJ1-1; D call uncertain. CDR1 and CDR2 from the germline V gene are MGHRA and YSYEKL. Trimming removed 1 base at V and 10 bases at J, with 13 bases between. The CDR3 is 13 amino acids.

This chain connects TRBV15 to TRBJ1-1; 7 bases line up with TRBD1. J was trimmed by 1 base and V by 1 base; bases with no gene match: 3. This CDR3 has 15 residues. Germline assignment: CDR1 LNHNV and CDR2 YYDKDF (reference sequence). CDR3 sequence reads: CATSRAGTANTEAFF. The DNA of the CDR3 is TGTGCCACCAGCAGAGCCGGGACAGCGAACACTGAAGCTTTCTTT.

This rearrangement joins TRBV5-5 to TRBJ2-5; 7 positions match TRBD1. This CDR3 spans 15 amino acids. The germline gives CDR1 SGHKS, CDR2 YYEKEE (reference sequence). After removal of 3 bases from V and 7 bases from J, the junction contained 12 bases not matched to a gene. For the CDR3, the DNA is TGTGCCAGCAGCTCTTACGGGACAGCCAAGGGGACCCAGTACTTC. Protein: CASSSYGTAKGTQYF.

J is TRBJ2-7 and V is TRBV27; TRBD2 agrees at 8 bases. V dropped 0 bases and J dropped 6; count of bases not matched to a gene: 7. This CDR3 is 15 amino acids long. Per germline, CDR1 MNHEY and CDR2 SMNVEV (reference sequence). The CDR3 sequence: CASSLSREGIGEQYF. In nucleotides, the CDR3 is TGTGCCAGCAGTTTATCACGGGAGGGGATTGGCGAGCAGTACTTC.

The chain employs TRBV12-5 and TRBJ1-5; no clear D. The CDR3 is 16 amino acids. From germline, CDR1 is LGHNT and CDR2 FRNRAP. The V and J ends lost 0 bases and 4 bases respectively, with 13 bases between them. The CDR3 nucleotides read TGTGCTAGTGGTTTGGTTCTTGGTCCGACAAATCAGCCCCAGCATTTT. Its translation: CASGLVLGPTNQPQHF.

The gene calls are TRBV13 and TRBJ2-5; no definite D call. Germline loops: CDR1 PRHDT, CDR2 FYEKMQ (reference sequence). The V end was cut by 2 bases, the J end by 3 bases, with 7 bases between. This CDR3 has 13 residues. In nucleotides, the CDR3 is TGTGCCAGCAGCTTATTAGTAGAAGAGACCCAGTACTTC. This sequence encodes CASSLLVEETQYF.

The V call is TRBV9, the J call TRBJ1-1; D unclear. The CDR3 length is 15 residues. Trimming took off 6 bases at V and 0 bases at J, with 15 bases between the two ends. CDR1 SGDLS and CDR2 YYNGEE come from the germline V gene. Written as DNA, the CDR3 is TGTGCCAGCACGAGAGCTGGGCATATGAACACTGAAGCTTTCTTT. This translates into CASTRAGHMNTEAFF.

V is TRBV30 and J is TRBJ2-5; 8 nucleotides agree with TRBD2. The CDR3 is made up of 14 amino acids. CDR1 and CDR2 (germline): GTSNPN, SVGIG (reference sequence). The ends lost 0 bases at V and 4 bases at J; junction bases unmatched: 4. CDR3 amino acids: CAWSVKSGGETQYF. CDR3 bases: TGTGCCTGGAGTGTAAAGAGCGGGGGAGAGACCCAGTACTTC.

The CDR3 spells CATLRGDTGELFF. For the CDR3, the DNA is TGTGCCACCCTACGGGGGGACACCGGGGAGCTGTTTTTT. The chain joins TRBV19 to TRBJ2-2; 7 bases fit TRBD2. Germline assignment: CDR1 LNHDA and CDR2 SQIVND (reference sequence). V lost 10 bases to trimming and J lost 3 bases; unmatched junction nucleotides: 5. The CDR3 runs 13 residues.